This T cell receptor beta chain was documented in a study of T cells in localized non-small cell lung cancer. Study outcomes and limitations: In adjacent lung, a median around 50 of the top 100 tumor clones were found. Uninvolved nearby lung showed the greatest T cell clonality, exceeding that found in tumor. With higher T cell density in blood came longer overall survival. Heterogeneity remains possible, as sequencing covered one tumor region only.

Comments on this clone: Antigen unknown.

Measured with immunoSEQ multiplex PCR; TCRdb has only the in-frame clones, and not every one. The table has under 65,000 clones, around 86% seen once; the top ten hold 15% to 20%. This specimen consisted of peripheral blood, obtained before any cancer treatment. This receptor was identified in a female donor older than 55 with stage II squamous cell lung carcinoma.

CDR3 protein: CASTLSTTGGYEQYF. CDR3 nucleotide sequence: TGTGCCAGCACCCTTAGTACAACCGGGGGCTACGAGCAGTACTTC. The V and J genes are TRBV7-2 and TRBJ2-7; tentatively, D is TRBD2 (6 bases). Germline V gene sequence: CDR1 SGHTA, CDR2 FQGNSA. The CDR3 is 15 residues long. V was pared by 7 bases and J by 3 bases, with 19 bases between.